This paragraph covers one T cell receptor beta chain sequence. Its antigen is not yet known. No much larger clone is present one base from it, and per-base qualities are unavailable. The data are from a study of blood T cell repertoires in COVID-19 (dated by TCRdb to the early 2020s). The study in broad terms: Samples from collaborators originated in the United States, Italy and Spain and spanned both the acute and convalescent phases of COVID-19. The sample metadata nearly always contained a de-identified subject ID, COVID-19 status, age in years and sex. A freely available public database, intended as a resource for researchers studying the immune response to SARS-CoV-2, is where the repertoires were released. Where HLA class I and class II types were available, the types were taken from metadata supplied by the sample provider, not from assay-based typing. The samples were drawn from the first 160 participants of the ongoing ImmuneRACE study and from more than 1,000 subjects provided by 6 global collaborators. The prospective study material was composed of cDNA or gDNA derived from T cells, B-cell-depleted T cells, or PBMCs. Subjects who had been exposed to COVID-19, were actively infected with it, or had recovered from it provided the deeply sampled blood TCRbeta repertoires that made up the dataset.

Overall results and qualifications from the work: The amount of clinical and demographic metadata varied by source and participant and was provided uncurated.

TCRbeta CDR3 regions were amplified from genomic DNA using the immunoSEQ Assay, a bias-controlled multiplex PCR. As for how the authors treated the data: Within the assay, amplification of reference gene primers was used to estimate how many nucleated cells each sample contained. Sequence reads were collapsed and filtered to measure the absolute abundance of every unique TCRbeta CDR3 rearrangement. For each sample, productive Simpson clonality was calculated by taking the square root of Simpson's diversity index across productive rearrangements. Held by TCRdb, this immuneACCESS table contains in-frame sequences only and omits some clones. Under half of the omission traces to an unresolved V gene where checked; the cause of the rest is unknown. The V and J calls and clone size are taken from that table; D and trimming were inferred from the DNA. For this sample the table gives approximately 200,000 clones, of which roughly 80% were detected only once. Jointly, the top ten make up approximately 5% of the sample.

Each collaborating institution followed its own protocols to collect whole blood in K2EDTA tubes. For TCRbeta analysis, collaborators shipped samples in one of three forms: frozen whole blood, isolated PBMCs, or DNA extracted from either of those sample types. Per the germline V gene (reference sequence), PRHDT is the CDR1 and FYEKMQ is the CDR2. From V the trimming removes 4 bases and from J it removes 4 bases, while the gene matches leave 12 bases of the junction unaccounted for. Its CDR3 holds 18 amino acids, cysteine through phenylalanine. The kept DNA is CDR3 alone, 54 bases in frame from the first base.

The source material was peripheral blood. The rearrangement joined TRBV13 to TRBJ2-1; 11 of the junction bases match TRBD2. The TCR was taken from a human donor in a cohort sampled during active COVID-19. The CDR3 reads as follows: CASSSRTLTSGDYNEQFF. The bases are TGTGCCAGCAGCTCTAGGACCCTGACTAGCGGGGATTACAATGAGCAGTTCTTC. The reference TRBV13 and TRBJ2-1 proteins fill in what lies around the CDR3, so the full variable domain reads AAGVIQSPRHLIKEKRETATLKCYPIPRHDTVYWYQQGPGQDPQFLISFYEKMQSDKGSIPDRFSAQQFSDYHSELNMSSLELGDSALYFCASSSRTLTSGDYNEQFFGPGTRLTVL.